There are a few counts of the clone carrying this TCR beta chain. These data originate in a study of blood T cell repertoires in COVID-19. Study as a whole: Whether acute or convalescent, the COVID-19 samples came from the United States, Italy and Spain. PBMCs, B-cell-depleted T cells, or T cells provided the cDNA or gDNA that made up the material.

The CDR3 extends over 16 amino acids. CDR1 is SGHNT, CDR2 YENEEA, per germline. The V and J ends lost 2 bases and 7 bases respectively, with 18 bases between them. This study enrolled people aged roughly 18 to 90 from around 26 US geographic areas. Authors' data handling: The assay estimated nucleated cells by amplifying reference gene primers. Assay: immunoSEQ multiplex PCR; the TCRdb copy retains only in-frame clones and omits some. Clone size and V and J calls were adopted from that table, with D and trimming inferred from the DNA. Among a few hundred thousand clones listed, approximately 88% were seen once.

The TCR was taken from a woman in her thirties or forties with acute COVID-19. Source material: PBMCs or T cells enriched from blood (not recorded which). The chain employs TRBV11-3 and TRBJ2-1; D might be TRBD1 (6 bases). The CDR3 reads CASSLRGFRLGNEQFF. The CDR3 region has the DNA TGTGCCAGCAGCTTAAGGGGGTTTCGACTTGGGAATGAGCAGTTCTTC.